This T cell receptor beta chain was sequenced during a study of multiple sclerosis patients with progressive multifocal leukoencephalopathy. Time point specified: time of PML onset. TCRdb's table, derived via immunoSEQ multiplex PCR, lists solely in-frame clones and lacks some. The table includes 25,000 to 35,000 clones, 75% to 90% detected once. CDR1 and CDR2 (germline): MNHNY, SVGAGI (reference sequence). V dropped 2 bases and J dropped 0 bases, with 9 bases sitting between them. There are 15 residues in the CDR3. Sequenced material: PBMCs, taken from a patient treated with natalizumab. The source is a woman aged 25 to 39 with progressive multifocal leukoencephalopathy. The V and J genes are TRBV6-6 and TRBJ2-3; D not resolved. In nucleotides, the CDR3 is TGTGCCAGCAGTTACCGCCCCCTAAGCACAGATACGCAGTATTTT. Its protein is CASSYRPLSTDTQYF.